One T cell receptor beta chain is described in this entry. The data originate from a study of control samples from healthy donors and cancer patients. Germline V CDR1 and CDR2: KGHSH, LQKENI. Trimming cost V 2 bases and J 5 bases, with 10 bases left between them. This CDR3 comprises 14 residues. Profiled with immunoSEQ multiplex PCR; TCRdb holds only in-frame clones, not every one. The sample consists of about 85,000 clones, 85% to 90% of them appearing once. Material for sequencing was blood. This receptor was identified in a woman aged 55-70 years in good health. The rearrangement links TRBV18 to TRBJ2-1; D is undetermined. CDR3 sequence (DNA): TGTGCCAGCTCACCATCCAGACAAAACAATGAGCAGTTCTTC. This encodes CASSPSRQNNEQFF.